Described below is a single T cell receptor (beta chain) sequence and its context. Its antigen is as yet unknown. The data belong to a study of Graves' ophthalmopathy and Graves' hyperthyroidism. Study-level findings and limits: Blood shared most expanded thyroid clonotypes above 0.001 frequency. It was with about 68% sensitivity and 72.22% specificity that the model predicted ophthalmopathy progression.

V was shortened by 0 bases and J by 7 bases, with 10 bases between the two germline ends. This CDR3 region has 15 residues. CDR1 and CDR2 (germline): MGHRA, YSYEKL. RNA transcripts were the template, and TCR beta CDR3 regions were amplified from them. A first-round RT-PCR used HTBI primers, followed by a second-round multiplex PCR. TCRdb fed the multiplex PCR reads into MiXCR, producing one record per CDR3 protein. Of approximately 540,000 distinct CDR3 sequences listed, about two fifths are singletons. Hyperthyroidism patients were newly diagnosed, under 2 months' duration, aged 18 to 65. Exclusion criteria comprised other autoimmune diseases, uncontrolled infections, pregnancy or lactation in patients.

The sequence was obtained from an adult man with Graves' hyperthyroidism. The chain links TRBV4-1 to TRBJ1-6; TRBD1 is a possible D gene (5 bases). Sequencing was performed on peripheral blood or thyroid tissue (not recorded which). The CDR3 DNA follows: TGCGCCAGCAGCCAAGAAAACAGACAGAATTCACCCCTCCACTTT. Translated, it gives CASSQENRQNSPLHF.